The 5 T cell receptor beta chains given below trace back to one sample, sequenced in a study of cytotoxic CD8 clonotypes in ibrutinib-treated CLL. Here immunoSEQ multiplex PCR was the method, and the copy in TCRdb shows in-frame clones only, minus some. The data show 150,000 or so clones, approximately 80% seen once. This sample comprised PBMCs, obtained after 36 months of ibrutinib treatment. The origin of the receptors is a human donor with chronic lymphocytic leukemia.

The rearrangement joins TRBV6-5 to TRBJ1-2; D is possibly TRBD1 (6 bases). CDR3 length: 12 residues. CDR1 and CDR2 from the germline V gene are MNHEY and SVGAGI. V dropped 6 bases and J dropped 3 bases, with 8 bases sitting between them. The CDR3: CASRQGDYGYTF. CDR3 sequence (DNA): TGTGCCAGCAGACAGGGTGACTATGGCTACACCTTC.

The chain carries TRBV7-8 and TRBJ1-2, with D perhaps TRBD1 (6 bases). V was pared by 2 bases and J by 3 bases, with 10 bases between. CDR3 length: 14 residues. Germline V gene lookup returns CDR1 SGHVS and CDR2 FQNEAQ. CDR3: CASSLLGGDYGYTF. CDR3 nucleotides: TGTGCCAGCAGCTTACTAGGGGGTGACTATGGCTACACCTTC.

The gene calls are TRBV19 and TRBJ2-2; 8 nucleotides agree with TRBD2. Trimming at V came to 3 bases and at J to 2 bases, leaving 5 bases not matched to a gene. CDR3 length: 16 residues. Germline V gives CDR1 LNHDA, CDR2 SQIVND (reference sequence). The CDR3 here is CASSIRTSRNTGELFF. CDR3 in DNA: TGTGCCAGTAGTATTCGGACTAGCCGTAACACCGGGGAGCTGTTTTTT.

The chain is built from TRBV7-9 and TRBJ1-5; no clear D gene. Trimming cost V 2 bases and J 1 base, with 3 bases left between them. There are 13 residues in the CDR3. CDR1 is SEHNR and CDR2 is FQNEAQ in the germline V gene (reference sequence). This CDR3 reads CASSLLSNQPQHF. CDR3 nucleotides: TGTGCCAGCAGCTTATTGAGCAATCAGCCCCAGCATTTT.

The V call is TRBV2, the J call TRBJ1-2; no firm D call. The length of the CDR3 is 15 residues. V was cut by 6 bases and J by 4 bases, with 18 bases left in between. Germline V lookup: CDR1 SNHLY, CDR2 FYNNEI. The CDR3 region has the DNA TGTGCCAGCAGCGAGAGTGGGTATGAACGCTATGGCTACACCTTC. This translates into CASSESGYERYGYTF.